This TCR beta chain is from a study of CD8+ T cells in alopecia areata. The overall study: Each of the treated patients was given oral tofacitinib, 5 to 10 mg twice daily, for moderate-to-severe alopecia areata. General observations from the study: Lesional scalp, notably in alopecia totalis/universalis, had clonality above that of normal scalp.

Regarding treatment: oral pan-JAK inhibitor, 5-10 mg twice daily. This CDR3 comprises 15 residues. The V and J ends lost 1 base and 2 bases respectively, with 11 bases between them. Germline CDR1 is LNHNV and CDR2 is YYDKDF (reference sequence). Concerning this clone: Its antigen remains unidentified.

cDNA reverse transcribed from extracted RNA served as the sequencing template. Clones were read by immunoSEQ multiplex PCR, and TCRdb kept only the in-frame ones, dropping some. The data hold more than 150,000 clones, with roughly 64% observed a single time. This TCR came from a human donor with alopecia areata. The sample here was CD8+ T cells sorted from blood, taken at week 24, from a patient treated with tofacitinib. The chain carries TRBV15 and TRBJ2-5; D may be TRBD1 or TRBD2 (6 bases each). The CDR3 nucleotides are TGTGCCACCAGCAGAGTAGGGGGGACACAAGAGACCCAGTACTTC. It codes for CATSRVGGTQETQYF.